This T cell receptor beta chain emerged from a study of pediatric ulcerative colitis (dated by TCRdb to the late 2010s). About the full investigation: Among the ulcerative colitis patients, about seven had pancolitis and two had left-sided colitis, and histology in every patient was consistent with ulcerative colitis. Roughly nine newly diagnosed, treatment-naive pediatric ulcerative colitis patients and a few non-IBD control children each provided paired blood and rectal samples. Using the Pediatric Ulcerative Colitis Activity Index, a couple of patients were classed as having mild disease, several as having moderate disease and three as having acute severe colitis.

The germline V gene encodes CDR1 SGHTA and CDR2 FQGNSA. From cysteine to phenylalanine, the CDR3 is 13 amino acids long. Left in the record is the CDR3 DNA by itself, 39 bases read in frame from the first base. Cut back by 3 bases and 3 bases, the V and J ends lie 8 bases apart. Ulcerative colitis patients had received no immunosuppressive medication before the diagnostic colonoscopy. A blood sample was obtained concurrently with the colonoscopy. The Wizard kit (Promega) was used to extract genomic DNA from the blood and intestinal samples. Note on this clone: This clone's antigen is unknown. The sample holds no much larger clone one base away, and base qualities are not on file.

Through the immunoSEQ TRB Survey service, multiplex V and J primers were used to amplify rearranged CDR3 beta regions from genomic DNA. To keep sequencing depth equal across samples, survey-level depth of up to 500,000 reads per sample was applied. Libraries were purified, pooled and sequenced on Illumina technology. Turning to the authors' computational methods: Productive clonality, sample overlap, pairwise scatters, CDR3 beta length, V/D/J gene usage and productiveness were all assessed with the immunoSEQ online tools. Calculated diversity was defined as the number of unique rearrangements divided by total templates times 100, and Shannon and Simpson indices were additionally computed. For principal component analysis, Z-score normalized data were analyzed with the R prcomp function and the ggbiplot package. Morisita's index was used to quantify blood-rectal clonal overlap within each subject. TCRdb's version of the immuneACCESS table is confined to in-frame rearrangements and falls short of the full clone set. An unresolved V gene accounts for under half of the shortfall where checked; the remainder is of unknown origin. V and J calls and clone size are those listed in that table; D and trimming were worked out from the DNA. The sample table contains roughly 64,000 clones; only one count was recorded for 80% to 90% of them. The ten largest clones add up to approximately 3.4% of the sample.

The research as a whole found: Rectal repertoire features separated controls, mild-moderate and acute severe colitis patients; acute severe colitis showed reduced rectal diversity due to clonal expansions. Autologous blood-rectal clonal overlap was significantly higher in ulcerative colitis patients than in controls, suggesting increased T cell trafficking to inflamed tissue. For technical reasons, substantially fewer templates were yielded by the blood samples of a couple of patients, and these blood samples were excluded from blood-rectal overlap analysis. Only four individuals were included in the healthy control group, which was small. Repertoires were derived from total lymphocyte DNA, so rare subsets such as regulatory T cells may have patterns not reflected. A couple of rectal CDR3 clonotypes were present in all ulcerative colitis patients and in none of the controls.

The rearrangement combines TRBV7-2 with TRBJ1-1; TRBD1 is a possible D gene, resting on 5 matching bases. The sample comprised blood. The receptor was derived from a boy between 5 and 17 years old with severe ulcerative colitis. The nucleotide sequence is TGTGCCAGCAGCTTTCGACAGCACACTGAAGCTTTCTTT. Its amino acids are CASSFRQHTEAFF.